The clone carrying this TCR beta chain was picked up one time. Antigen unknown. These data are taken from a study of cytomegalovirus exposure and HLA in healthy donors. Study context: Within an early data release were around 87 million unique TCRs drawn from HLA-typed donors. General study results and limits: It was confirmed in vitro that a few of the CMV-associated chains were specific for CMV antigens. Analyzed later, most CMV-associated TCR beta chains appeared HLA-restricted.

The primer mix had 60 Vbeta and 13 Jbeta primers. Clones were read by immunoSEQ multiplex PCR, and TCRdb kept only the in-frame ones, dropping some. The sample comprises approximately 130,000 clones, about 76% of which are singletons, and 1.3% to 1.5% rests with the top ten. Germline-derived CDR1 and CDR2 are SGHVS and FNYEAQ. The CDR3 is 18 residues long. V lost 3 bases to trimming and J lost 0 bases, with 20 bases between them. Material for sequencing was PBMCs. The receptor was isolated from a woman in her thirties or forties in good health and CMV-seronegative. The genes are TRBV7-6 and TRBJ1-1; maybe TRBD1 (5 bases). The chain's CDR3 is CASSFGPPGSYMNTEAFF. In DNA form, the CDR3 reads TGTGCCAGCAGCTTCGGGCCGCCAGGGTCCTATATGAACACTGAAGCTTTCTTT.